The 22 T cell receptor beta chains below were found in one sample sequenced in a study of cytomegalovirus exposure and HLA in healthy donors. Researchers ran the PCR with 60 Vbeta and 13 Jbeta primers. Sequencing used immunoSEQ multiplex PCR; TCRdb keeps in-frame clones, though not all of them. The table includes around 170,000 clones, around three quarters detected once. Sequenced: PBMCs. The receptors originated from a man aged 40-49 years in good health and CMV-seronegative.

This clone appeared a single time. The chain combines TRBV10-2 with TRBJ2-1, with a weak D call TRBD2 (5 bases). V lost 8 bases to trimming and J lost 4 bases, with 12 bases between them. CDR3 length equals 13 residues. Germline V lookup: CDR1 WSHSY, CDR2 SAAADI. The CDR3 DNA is TGCGCCAGCGTCAGCGGCTCGTACAATGAGCAGTTCTTC. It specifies CASVSGSYNEQFF.

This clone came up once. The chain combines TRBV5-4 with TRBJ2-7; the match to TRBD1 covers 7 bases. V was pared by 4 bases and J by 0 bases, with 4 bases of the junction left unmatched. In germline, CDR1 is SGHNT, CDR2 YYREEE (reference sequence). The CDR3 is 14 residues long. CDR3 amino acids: CASSLRQGSYEQYF. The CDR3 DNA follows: TGTGCCAGCAGCCTACGACAGGGCTCCTACGAGCAGTACTTC.

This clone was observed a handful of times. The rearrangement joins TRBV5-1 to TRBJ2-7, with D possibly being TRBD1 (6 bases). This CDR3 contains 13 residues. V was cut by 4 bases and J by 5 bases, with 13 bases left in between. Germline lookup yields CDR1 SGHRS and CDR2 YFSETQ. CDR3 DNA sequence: TGCGCCAGCAGCCACCCGGACAGAAACGAGCAGTACTTC. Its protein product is CASSHPDRNEQYF.

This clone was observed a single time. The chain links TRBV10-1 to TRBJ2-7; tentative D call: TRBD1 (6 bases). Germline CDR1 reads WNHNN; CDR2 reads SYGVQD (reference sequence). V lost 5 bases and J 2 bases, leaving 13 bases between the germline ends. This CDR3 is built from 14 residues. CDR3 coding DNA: TGCGCCAGCAGTACAGGGCGTAAGCCCTACGAGCAGTACTTC. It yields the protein CASSTGRKPYEQYF.

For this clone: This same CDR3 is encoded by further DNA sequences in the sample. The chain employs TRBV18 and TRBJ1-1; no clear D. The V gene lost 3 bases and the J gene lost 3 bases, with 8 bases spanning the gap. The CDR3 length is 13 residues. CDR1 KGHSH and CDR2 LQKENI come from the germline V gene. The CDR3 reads CASSPLGDTEAFF. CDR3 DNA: TGTGCCAGCTCACCCCTCGGGGACACTGAAGCTTTCTTT.

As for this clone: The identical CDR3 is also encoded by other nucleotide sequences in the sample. The CDR3 coding sequence is TGTGCCAGTAGTATACAGGGGATTAACTATGGCTACACCTTC. Amino acid sequence: CASSIQGINYGYTF. This rearrangement joins TRBV19 to TRBJ1-2, with D maybe TRBD1 (6 bases). CDR3 size: 14 residues. The V end lost 2 bases, the J end lost 1 base, and 8 bases lay between the germline ends. CDR1 LNHDA and CDR2 SQIVND come from the germline V gene (reference sequence).

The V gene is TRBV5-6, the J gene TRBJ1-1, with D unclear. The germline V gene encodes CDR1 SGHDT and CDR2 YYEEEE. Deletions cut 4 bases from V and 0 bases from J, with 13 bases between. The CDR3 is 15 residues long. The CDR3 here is CASSLSAQMNTEAFF. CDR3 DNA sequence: TGTGCCAGCAGCCTTAGCGCGCAGATGAACACTGAAGCTTTCTTT.

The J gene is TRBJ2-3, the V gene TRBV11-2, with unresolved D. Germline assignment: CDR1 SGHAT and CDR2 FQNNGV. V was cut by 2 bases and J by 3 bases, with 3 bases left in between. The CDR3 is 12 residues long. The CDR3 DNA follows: TGTGCCAGCAGCTTAATAACAGATACGCAGTATTTT. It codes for CASSLITDTQYF.

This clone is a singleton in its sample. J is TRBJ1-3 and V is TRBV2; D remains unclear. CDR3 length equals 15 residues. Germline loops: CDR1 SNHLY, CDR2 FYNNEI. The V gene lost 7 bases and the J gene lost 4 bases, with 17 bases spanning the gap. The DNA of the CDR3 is TGTGCCAGCAAAGGAACGGGAAATGGGGGAAACACCATATATTTT. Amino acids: CASKGTGNGGNTIYF.

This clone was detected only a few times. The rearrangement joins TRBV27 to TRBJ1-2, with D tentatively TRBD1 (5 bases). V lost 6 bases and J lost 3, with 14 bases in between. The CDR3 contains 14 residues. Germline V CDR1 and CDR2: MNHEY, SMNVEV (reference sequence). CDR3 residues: CASRPDIRDYGYTF. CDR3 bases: TGTGCCAGCAGGCCGGACATAAGGGACTATGGCTACACCTTC.

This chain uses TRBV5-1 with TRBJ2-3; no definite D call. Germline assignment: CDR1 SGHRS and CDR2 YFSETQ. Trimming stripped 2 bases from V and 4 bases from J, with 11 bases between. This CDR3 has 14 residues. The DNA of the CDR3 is TGCGCCAGCAGCTTTTATCGCGAGGCAGATACGCAGTATTTT. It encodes CASSFYREADTQYF.

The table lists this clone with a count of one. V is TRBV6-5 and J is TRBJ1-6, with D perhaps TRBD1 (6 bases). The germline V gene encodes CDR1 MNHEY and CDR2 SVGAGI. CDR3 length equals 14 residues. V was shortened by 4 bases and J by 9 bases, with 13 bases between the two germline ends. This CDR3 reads CASSSRGGSSPLHF. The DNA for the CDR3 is TGTGCCAGCAGTTCCCGAGGGGGTAGTTCACCCCTCCACTTT.

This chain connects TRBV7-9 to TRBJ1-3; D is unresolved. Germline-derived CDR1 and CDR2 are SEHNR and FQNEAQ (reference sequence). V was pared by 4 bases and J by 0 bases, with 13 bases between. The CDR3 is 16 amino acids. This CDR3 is CASSSSGPLSGNTIYF. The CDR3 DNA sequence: TGTGCCAGCAGCTCGAGCGGGCCTCTCTCTGGAAACACCATATATTTT.

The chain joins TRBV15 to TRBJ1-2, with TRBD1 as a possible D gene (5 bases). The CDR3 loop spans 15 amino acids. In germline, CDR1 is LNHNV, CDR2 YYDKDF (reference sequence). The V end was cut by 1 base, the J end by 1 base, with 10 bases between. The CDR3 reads CATSRGGRDNYGYTF. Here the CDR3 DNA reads TGTGCCACCAGCAGAGGCGGCAGGGATAACTATGGCTACACCTTC.

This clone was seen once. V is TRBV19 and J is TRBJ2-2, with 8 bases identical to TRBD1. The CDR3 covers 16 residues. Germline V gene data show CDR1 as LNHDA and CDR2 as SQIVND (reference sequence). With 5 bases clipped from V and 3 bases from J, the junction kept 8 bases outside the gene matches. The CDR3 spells CASSERTGMDTGELFF. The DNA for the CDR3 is TGTGCCAGTAGTGAGAGGACAGGGATGGACACCGGGGAGCTGTTTTTT. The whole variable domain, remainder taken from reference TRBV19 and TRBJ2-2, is DGGITQSPKYLFRKEGQNVTLSCEQNLNHDAMYWYRQDPGQGLRLIYYSQIVNDFQKGDIAEGYSVSREKKESFPLTVTSAQKNPTAFYLCASSERTGMDTGELFFGEGSRLTVL.

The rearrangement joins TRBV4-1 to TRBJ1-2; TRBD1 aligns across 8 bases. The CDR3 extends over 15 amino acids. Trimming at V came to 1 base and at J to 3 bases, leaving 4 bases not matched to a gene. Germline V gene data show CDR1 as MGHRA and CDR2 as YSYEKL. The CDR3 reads CASSQAGQGDYGYTF. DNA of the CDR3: TGCGCCAGCAGCCAAGCCGGACAGGGAGACTATGGCTACACCTTC.

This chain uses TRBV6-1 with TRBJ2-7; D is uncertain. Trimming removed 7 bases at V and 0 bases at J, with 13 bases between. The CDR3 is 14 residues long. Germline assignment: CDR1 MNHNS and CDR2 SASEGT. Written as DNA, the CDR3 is TGTGCCAGCATTTCGAAGACGGGCTCCTACGAGCAGTACTTC. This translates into CASISKTGSYEQYF.

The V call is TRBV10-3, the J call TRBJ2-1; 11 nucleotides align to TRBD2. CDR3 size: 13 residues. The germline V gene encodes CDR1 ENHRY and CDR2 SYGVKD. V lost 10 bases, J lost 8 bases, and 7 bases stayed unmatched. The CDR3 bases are TGTGCCACCGAGGGGACTAGCGGCTATGAGCAGTTCTTC. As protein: CATEGTSGYEQFF.

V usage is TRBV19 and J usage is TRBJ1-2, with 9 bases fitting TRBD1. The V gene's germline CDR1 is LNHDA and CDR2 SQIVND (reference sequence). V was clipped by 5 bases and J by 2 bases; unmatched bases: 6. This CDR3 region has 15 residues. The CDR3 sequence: CASSGTGSLNYGYTF. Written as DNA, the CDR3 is TGTGCCAGTAGTGGGACAGGGTCCCTCAACTATGGCTACACCTTC.

The chain's CDR3 is CASSPRAGGDGYTF. The CDR3 DNA sequence: TGTGCCAGCAGCCCAAGAGCGGGTGGAGATGGCTACACCTTC. V is TRBV5-4 and J is TRBJ1-2; D remains unclear. Trimming took 4 bases from V and 6 from J, leaving 16 bases between them. CDR3 length: 14 amino acids. Germline CDR1 SGHNT, CDR2 YYREEE (reference sequence).

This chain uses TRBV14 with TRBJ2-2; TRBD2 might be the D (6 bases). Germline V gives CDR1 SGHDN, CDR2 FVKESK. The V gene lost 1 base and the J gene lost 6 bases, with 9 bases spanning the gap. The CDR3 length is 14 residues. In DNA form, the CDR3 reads TGTGCCAGCAGCCAAGGACTAGTCCCCGGGGAGCTGTTTTTT. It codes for CASSQGLVPGELFF. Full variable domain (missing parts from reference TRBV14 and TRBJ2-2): EAGVTQFPSHSVIEKGQTVTLRCDPISGHDNLYWYRRVMGKEIKFLLHFVKESKQDESGMPNNRFLAERTGGTYSTLKVQPAELEDSGVYFCASSQGLVPGELFFGEGSRLTVL.

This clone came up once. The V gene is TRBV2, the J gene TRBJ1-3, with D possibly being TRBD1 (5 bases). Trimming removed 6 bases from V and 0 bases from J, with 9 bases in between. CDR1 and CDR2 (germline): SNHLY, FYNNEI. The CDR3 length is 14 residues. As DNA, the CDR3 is TGTGCCAGCAGAGCGACAGACTCTGGAAACACCATATATTTT. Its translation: CASRATDSGNTIYF.